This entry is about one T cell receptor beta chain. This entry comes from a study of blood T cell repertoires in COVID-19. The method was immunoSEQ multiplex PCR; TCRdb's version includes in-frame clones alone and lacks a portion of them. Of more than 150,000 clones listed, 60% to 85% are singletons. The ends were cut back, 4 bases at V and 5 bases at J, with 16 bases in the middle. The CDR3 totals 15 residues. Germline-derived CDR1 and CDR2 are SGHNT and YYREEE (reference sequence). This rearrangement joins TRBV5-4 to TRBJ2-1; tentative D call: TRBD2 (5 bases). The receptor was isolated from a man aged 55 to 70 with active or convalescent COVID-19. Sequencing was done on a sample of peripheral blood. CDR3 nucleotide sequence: TGTGCCAGCAGCCGCCTAAGCGGAGTTAACAATGAGCAGTTCTTC. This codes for CASSRLSGVNNEQFF.